This section outlines one T cell receptor (beta chain) sequence together with its context. The data are from a study of blood T cell repertoires in COVID-19. Study at large: Donors in the United States, Italy and Spain gave samples during acute or convalescent COVID-19. T cells, B-cell-depleted T cells, or PBMCs provided the cDNA or gDNA that served as material.

The CDR3 is made up of 17 amino acids. Per germline, CDR1 LGHNA and CDR2 YSLEER. Trimming took 1 base from V and 5 from J; bases not matched to a gene: 8. In the original analysis: By means of reference gene primer amplification, nucleated cell counts were estimated. Sequencing was performed with immunoSEQ multiplex PCR; in TCRdb, only in-frame clones are kept and a portion is missing. V and J calls plus clone size are reproduced from that table; the DNA served to infer D and trimming. The sample has under 50,000 clones, 79% seen once. This clonotype was obtained from a man between 65 and 85 years old with acute or convalescent COVID-19. Sequenced: peripheral blood. The rearrangement joins TRBV4-3 to TRBJ2-2; TRBD2 matches 9 bases. For the CDR3, the DNA is TGCGCCAGCAGCCAAGCGACTAGCGGTCTATCAACCGGGGAGCTGTTTTTT. This translates into CASSQATSGLSTGELFF.